The 23 T cell receptor beta chains below all came from one sample that was sequenced in a study of shared clonotypes between healthy human individuals. Assay used: immunoSEQ multiplex PCR; TCRdb lists only in-frame clones, some missing. The table records roughly 1,100,000 clones, 65% to 80% of them present only once. Sequenced input: memory CD4+ T cells sorted from blood. Subset of the sample: CD45RA-negative fraction. The source is a man between 18 and 35 years old in good health.

The chain couples TRBV18 to TRBJ1-2, with D possibly being TRBD1 (5 bases). CDR1 and CDR2 from the germline V gene are KGHSH and LQKENI. Trimming left V 3 bases short and J 10 bases short, with 18 bases between. This CDR3 spans 14 amino acids. This chain's CDR3 is CASSPAIPQASYTF. CDR3 nucleotides: TGTGCCAGCTCACCGGCTATCCCACAGGCCTCCTACACCTTC. The entire variable domain, with the rest obtained from reference TRBV18 and TRBJ1-2, is as follows: NAGVMQNPRHLVRRRGQEARLRCSPMKGHSHVYWYRQLPEEGLKFMVYLQKENIIDESGMPKERFSAEFPKEGPSILRIQQVVRGDSAAYFCASSPAIPQASYTFGSGTRLTVV.

The chain carries TRBV5-1 and TRBJ2-3, with 7 bases fitting TRBD2. Germline-derived CDR1 and CDR2 are SGHRS and YFSETQ. V shed 7 bases, J shed 4 bases, and the junction held 9 bases outside the gene matches. This CDR3 comprises 14 residues. This chain's CDR3 is CASARGGSADTQYF. The CDR3 coding sequence is TGCGCCAGCGCCCGGGGAGGGTCAGCAGATACGCAGTATTTT. Supplemented by reference TRBV5-1 and TRBJ2-3, the full variable domain reads KAGVTQTPRYLIKTRGQQVTLSCSPISGHRSVSWYQQTPGQGLQFLFEYFSETQRNKGNFPGRFSGRQFSNSRSEMNVSTLELGDSALYLCASARGGSADTQYFGPGTRLTVL.

The CDR3 loop reads CASGEGLPGNTIYF. The CDR3 nucleotides read TGTGCCAGCGGAGAGGGACTGCCTGGAAACACCATATATTTT. The chain links TRBV2 to TRBJ1-3; a weak D match, TRBD1 (5 bases). This CDR3 comprises 14 residues. Trimming left V 8 bases short and J 2 bases short, with 13 bases between. Germline assignment: CDR1 SNHLY and CDR2 FYNNEI. The full variable domain, completed using reference TRBV2 and TRBJ1-3, is EPEVTQTPSHQVTQMGQEVILRCVPISNHLYFYWYRQILGQKVEFLVSFYNNEISEKSEIFDDQFSVERPDGSNFTLKIRSTKLEDSAMYFCASGEGLPGNTIYFGEGSWLTVV.

This clone has only one observation. The chain carries TRBV10-3 and TRBJ2-5, with D possibly matching TRBD2 (7 bases). The germline V and J ends were trimmed by 5 bases and 3 bases, with 16 bases remaining between them. The CDR3 has 15 amino acids. The germline gives CDR1 ENHRY, CDR2 SYGVKD. The CDR3 spells CAISSGGGPKETQYF. The DNA for the CDR3 is TGTGCCATCAGTAGTGGGGGGGGGCCGAAAGAGACCCAGTACTTC.

This clone was found once. This chain links TRBV6-1 with TRBJ1-1; possible D gene TRBD1, 5 bases. V lost 2 bases and J lost 1, with 14 bases in between. The CDR3 spans 16 residues. CDR1 is MNHNS and CDR2 is SASEGT in the germline V gene. Here the CDR3 DNA reads TGTGCCAGCAGTGAATTGTGGGGGAGGGCGAACACTGAAGCTTTCTTT. Translation gives CASSELWGRANTEAFF.

This clone was seen a few times. V gene TRBV12-2 combines with J gene TRBJ1-6; the table assigns TRBD1, which was not confirmed against the DNA. TRBV12-2 is an annotated pseudogene. The CDR3 has 14 residues. CDR3 sequence (DNA): TGTGCAAGTCGCTCCCGGGACACACCGCCGCCCCTCCACTTT. Its translation: CASRSRDTPPPLHF.

The chain links TRBV2 to TRBJ1-2; possible D gene TRBD1, 6 bases. With 2 bases removed from V and 2 bases from J, the gap between germline ends came to 9 bases. The CDR3 is 14 amino acids. CDR1 is SNHLY and CDR2 is FYNNEI in the germline V gene. The CDR3 is CASSERGSNYGYTF. DNA of the CDR3: TGTGCCAGCAGTGAAAGGGGGTCAAACTATGGCTACACCTTC.

V is TRBV4-1 and J is TRBJ2-1, with 9 bases fitting TRBD2. Losses at the gene ends were 4 bases for V and 7 bases for J; bases not matched to a gene: 11. CDR1 MGHRA and CDR2 YSYEKL come from the germline V gene. This CDR3 is 16 amino acids long. This chain's CDR3 is CASSLTGTSNLNEQFF. CDR3 coding DNA: TGCGCCAGCAGCCTTACCGGGACTAGCAACCTAAATGAGCAGTTCTTC.

The chain uses TRBV4-3 and TRBJ1-2; the match to TRBD1 covers 9 bases. This CDR3 region has 14 residues. CDR1 and CDR2 from the germline V gene are LGHNA and YSLEER. The trim removed 4 bases at V and 2 bases at J, leaving 2 bases unmatched. In nucleotides, the CDR3 is TGCGCCAGCAGCCCGGGACAGGGCAACTATGGCTACACCTTC. Encoded protein: CASSPGQGNYGYTF.

The chain carries TRBV6-1 and TRBJ2-5; the D is unclear. Trimming cost V 7 bases and J 1 base, with 13 bases left between them. Looked up from germline, CDR1 is MNHNS and CDR2 is SASEGT. The CDR3 is made up of 14 amino acids. The CDR3 DNA follows: TGTGCCAGCAACAAGGGTCCAAGCCAAGAGACCCAGTACTTC. Its protein product is CASNKGPSQETQYF.

V usage is TRBV20-1 and J usage is TRBJ1-2; no clear D. The CDR3 loop spans 11 amino acids. Germline V CDR1 and CDR2: DFQATT, SNEGSKA (reference sequence). Between the trimmed V and J ends, which lost 3 bases and 8 bases, there was a span of 10 bases. The CDR3 DNA reads TGCAGTGCTAGGCGGACTGGAGGCTACACCTTC. Its protein is CSARRTGGYTF.

This clone showed up just a few times. The CDR3 DNA is TGTGCCAGCAGTGAAGCGGGGACCAAGAGAGAGCAGTACTTC. Translated: CASSEAGTKREQYF. The V gene is TRBV6-1, the J gene TRBJ2-7, with D perhaps assigned TRBD1 or TRBD2 (5 bases each). CDR1 and CDR2 (germline): MNHNS, SASEGT. Between the trimmed V and J ends, which lost 0 bases and 7 bases, there was a span of 13 bases. This CDR3 has 14 amino acids.

In its sample, this clone was seen many times. The sample carries other DNA sequences with the same CDR3. This chain connects TRBV19 to TRBJ1-6; D is perhaps TRBD1 (5 bases). V lost 6 bases and J 8 bases, leaving 8 bases between the germline ends. CDR1 is LNHDA and CDR2 is SQIVND in the germline V gene (reference sequence). This CDR3 has 12 residues. CDR3 coding DNA: TGTGCCAGTAGCGAACAGGATTCACCCCTCCACTTT. Translated, it gives CASSEQDSPLHF.

The CDR3 reads CASRRQGGVPGELFF. Written as DNA, the CDR3 is TGTGCCAGCAGGCGACAGGGAGGAGTCCCCGGGGAGCTGTTTTTT. The genes are TRBV7-2 and TRBJ2-2; possible D gene TRBD1, 7 bases. This CDR3 has 15 amino acids. Trimming took off 6 bases at V and 6 bases at J, with 17 bases between the two ends. Germline V gives CDR1 SGHTA, CDR2 FQGNSA.

This clone was seen only once. This sequence joins TRBV7-2 and TRBJ2-7, with D possibly matching TRBD2 (6 bases). Germline V gene sequence: CDR1 SGHTA, CDR2 FQGNSA. Trimming cost V 5 bases and J 3 bases, with 14 bases left between them. CDR3 size: 14 residues. The CDR3 DNA follows: TGTGCCAGCAGCACGAACGGGCGGGGCTACGAGCAGTACTTC. Translation gives CASSTNGRGYEQYF.

The chain has TRBV28 and TRBJ1-5; D is perhaps TRBD1 (5 bases). This CDR3 spans 14 amino acids. The germline CDR1 and CDR2 sequences are MDHEN and SYDVKM. V was shortened by 5 bases and J by 0 bases, with 8 bases between the two germline ends. In DNA form, the CDR3 reads TGTGCCAGCAGTACAGGTCCTAGCAATCAGCCCCAGCATTTT. Translated, it gives CASSTGPSNQPQHF. Full variable domain (remainder filled in from reference TRBV28 and TRBJ1-5): DVKVTQSSRYLVKRTGEKVFLECVQDMDHENMFWYRQDPGLGLRLIYFSYDVKMKEKGDIPEGYSVSREKKERFSLILESASTNQTSMYLCASSTGPSNQPQHFGDGTRLSIL.

The CDR3 loop is CASSLAGGQGVEKLFF. The CDR3 DNA reads as TGCGCCAGCAGCTTGGCCGGGGGACAGGGCGTCGAAAAACTGTTTTTT. The chain has TRBV5-1 and TRBJ1-4; 9 positions agree with TRBD1. The CDR3 loop spans 16 amino acids. Germline CDR1 is SGHRS and CDR2 is YFSETQ. V was clipped by 0 bases and J by 8 bases; unmatched bases: 8.

The rearrangement joins TRBV7-2 to TRBJ2-2; D gene uncertain. V gave up 7 bases and J gave up 3 bases, with 6 bases separating them. Germline assignment: CDR1 SGHTA and CDR2 FQGNSA. This CDR3 spans 12 amino acids. The CDR3 DNA reads TGTGCCAGCACCCAGGACACCGGGGAGCTGTTTTTT. The encoded protein is CASTQDTGELFF.

This clone appeared a few times. The same CDR3 arises from other DNA sequences in this sample as well. V is TRBV19 and J is TRBJ1-2, with 7 bases lining up with TRBD1. This CDR3 has 14 amino acids. Trimming removed 7 bases from V and 5 bases from J; junction bases left unmatched: 10. CDR1 and CDR2 from the germline V gene are LNHDA and SQIVND (reference sequence). CDR3 sequence reads: CASTIPGTAYGYTF. The CDR3 DNA follows: TGTGCCAGTACTATTCCCGGGACAGCGTATGGCTACACCTTC.

The chain carries TRBV5-1 and TRBJ2-7, with unresolved D. The CDR3 runs to 13 residues. Germline CDR1 reads SGHRS; CDR2 reads YFSETQ. Trimming took off 0 bases at V and 9 bases at J, with 13 bases between the two ends. The CDR3 is CASSLGGSDRQYF. Here the CDR3 DNA reads TGCGCCAGCAGCTTGGGGGGTTCGGACCGGCAGTACTTC. Full variable domain (rest looked up from reference TRBV5-1 and TRBJ2-7): KAGVTQTPRYLIKTRGQQVTLSCSPISGHRSVSWYQQTPGQGLQFLFEYFSETQRNKGNFPGRFSGRQFSNSRSEMNVSTLELGDSALYLCASSLGGSDRQYFGPGTRLTVT.

The rearrangement joins TRBV5-1 to TRBJ2-7; 7 bases are shared with TRBD1. Per germline, CDR1 SGHRS and CDR2 YFSETQ. This CDR3 region has 14 residues. V was clipped by 4 bases and J by 3 bases; unmatched bases: 7. The CDR3 DNA reads as TGCGCCAGCAGCCCCCAAAGGACAGGCTACGAGCAGTACTTC. This translates into CASSPQRTGYEQYF. The whole variable domain, remainder taken from reference TRBV5-1 and TRBJ2-7, is KAGVTQTPRYLIKTRGQQVTLSCSPISGHRSVSWYQQTPGQGLQFLFEYFSETQRNKGNFPGRFSGRQFSNSRSEMNVSTLELGDSALYLCASSPQRTGYEQYFGPGTRLTVT.

The rearrangement links TRBV2 to TRBJ2-4; a possible D gene is TRBD2 (5 bases). Per the germline V gene, CDR1 is SNHLY and CDR2 is FYNNEI. CDR3 length: 16 amino acids. Between the trimmed V and J ends, which lost 0 bases and 0 bases, there was a span of 9 bases. For the CDR3, the DNA is TGTGCCAGCAGTGAAGCACTAGTTCTAGCCAAAAACATTCAGTACTTC. This translates into CASSEALVLAKNIQYF.

V usage is TRBV5-1 and J usage is TRBJ2-7; D may correspond to TRBD1 or TRBD2 (5 bases each). This CDR3 has 16 residues. Trimming took off 0 bases at V and 5 bases at J, with 18 bases between the two ends. The germline CDR1 and CDR2 sequences are SGHRS and YFSETQ. Here the CDR3 DNA reads TGCGCCAGCAGCTTGGTCGGCCTATCAGGGAGCCACGAGCAGTACTTC. Protein product: CASSLVGLSGSHEQYF.